The 30 T cell receptor beta chains presented below share a single source sample, sequenced in a study of identical twins. Via MiXCR, TCRdb re-called the 5' RACE reads, giving one row per CDR3 protein. The sample carries roughly 720,000 distinct CDR3 sequences, around a sixth recorded once. The data also belong to a second study, concerning T cells expressing NK-cell markers.

Sequences were obtained from PBMCs. All receptors come from a woman under 30 in good health.

This clonotype was found a few times. This sequence joins TRBV12-5 and TRBJ2-5; 8 nucleotides line up with TRBD2. The V gene's germline CDR1 is LGHNT and CDR2 FRNRAP. The CDR3 covers 15 residues. The junction had 4 bases not matched to a gene; V was cut back by 1 base and J by 3 bases. CDR3 in amino acids: CASGLDTSGEETQYF. The CDR3 nucleotides read TGTGCTAGTGGTTTGGACACTAGCGGCGAAGAGACCCAGTACTTC.

This clonotype has only a few counts. The chain uses TRBV20-1 and TRBJ2-3; no firm D call. Trimming took 6 bases from V and 6 from J, leaving 19 bases between them. The CDR3 spans 14 residues. Germline values: CDR1 DFQATT, CDR2 SNEGSKA (reference sequence). The CDR3 nucleotides read TGCAGTGCGAAGGACCGTTTTTGGATGGATACGCAGTATTTT. Encoded protein: CSAKDRFWMDTQYF.

The chain recombines TRBV6-1 with TRBJ1-1; weak D call: TRBD1 (6 bases). V was cut by 3 bases and J by 11 bases, with 16 bases left in between. This CDR3 is built from 13 residues. Per germline, CDR1 MNHNS and CDR2 SASEGT. The CDR3 coding sequence is TGTGCCAGCAGTGAGACAGGTAGAGTTGGGGCTTTCTTT. It codes for CASSETGRVGAFF.

This chain joins TRBV18 and TRBJ1-2; the match to TRBD1 covers 9 bases. The V segment lost 2 bases and the J segment 4 bases; nucleotides outside the gene matches: 14. Germline V gene sequence: CDR1 KGHSH, CDR2 LQKENI. The CDR3 contains 18 residues. The CDR3 DNA reads TGTGCCAGCTCACCATTTTCTCCAGGACAGGGGAGGACCTATGGCTACACCTTC. Translating gives CASSPFSPGQGRTYGYTF.

This clonotype was detected a few times. The rearrangement links TRBV10-3 to TRBJ2-7; weak D call: TRBD1 (5 bases). Germline V gene sequence: CDR1 ENHRY, CDR2 SYGVKD. Trimming pared 6 bases from V and 2 bases from J, leaving 14 bases between. The CDR3 sequence is 14 residues long. The CDR3, as DNA: TGTGCCATCAGGGTGGAGCAGGGCCCCTACGAGCAGTACTTC. As protein: CAIRVEQGPYEQYF.

The chain recombines TRBV6-5 with TRBJ2-7; 9 positions agree with TRBD1. Germline CDR1 is MNHEY and CDR2 is SVGAGI. The junction had 10 bases not matched to a gene; V was cut back by 4 bases and J by 6 bases. This CDR3 has 15 residues. As DNA, the CDR3 is TGTGCCAGCAGTTTTCAATCAACAGGGGGCAGCGAGCAGTACTTC. The encoded protein is CASSFQSTGGSEQYF.

This clonotype was detected only a few times. The V call is TRBV9, the J call TRBJ2-5; D perhaps matches TRBD2 (5 bases). This CDR3 contains 14 residues. V was clipped by 2 bases and J by 4 bases, with 12 bases between them. Germline CDR1 reads SGDLS; CDR2 reads YYNGEE. The CDR3 sequence: CASSVGLAPETQYF. Written as DNA, the CDR3 is TGTGCCAGCAGCGTTGGACTCGCCCCAGAGACCCAGTACTTC.

This clonotype has just a few counts. The V call is TRBV7-9, the J call TRBJ1-2, with 9 positions matching TRBD1. With 6 bases clipped from V and 6 bases from J, the junction kept 11 bases outside the gene matches. This CDR3 is 15 amino acids long. CDR1 and CDR2 (germline): SEHNR, FQNEAQ (reference sequence). In DNA, the CDR3 is TGTGCCAGCAGTCGCCTACCCGGGACAGGGAATGGCTACACCTTC. Its protein product is CASSRLPGTGNGYTF.

J is TRBJ2-2 and V is TRBV21-1; the listed D gene, TRBD1, was not tested against the DNA. TRBV21-1 is deemed a pseudogene. This CDR3 spans 14 amino acids. The CDR3 coding sequence is TGTGCCAGCAGCAAAGTCGGGGGTCCCGGGGAGCTGTTTTTT. It yields the protein CASSKVGGPGELFF.

This clonotype was detected only a few times. The chain couples TRBV5-5 to TRBJ1-1; no reliable D call. With 0 bases removed from V and 10 bases from J, the gap between germline ends came to 13 bases. The CDR3 has 13 amino acids. From germline, CDR1 is SGHKS and CDR2 YYEKEE (reference sequence). The CDR3 reads CASSLVLYSAAFF. The CDR3 DNA reads TGTGCCAGCAGCTTGGTACTCTATTCGGCAGCTTTCTTT. Complete variable domain (other parts from reference TRBV5-5 and TRBJ1-1): DAGVTQSPTHLIKTRGQQVTLRCSPISGHKSVSWYQQVLGQGPQFIFQYYEKEERGRGNFPDRFSARQFPNYSSELNVNALLLGDSALYLCASSLVLYSAAFFGQGTRLTVV.

This sequence joins TRBV3-1 and TRBJ1-2; D unresolved. Germline V gives CDR1 LGHDT, CDR2 YNNKEL (reference sequence). This CDR3 is built from 13 residues. The ends were cut back, 3 bases at V and 3 bases at J, with 8 bases in the middle. This chain's CDR3 is CASSQGGYYGYTF. The DNA of the CDR3 is TGTGCCAGCAGCCAGGGAGGATACTATGGCTACACCTTC.

The rearrangement joins TRBV27 to TRBJ2-3; no firm D call. Trimming pared 1 base from V and 3 bases from J, leaving 23 bases between. In germline, CDR1 is MNHEY, CDR2 SMNVEV (reference sequence). There are 19 residues in the CDR3. CDR3 DNA: TGTGCCAGCAGTTTATTTGTGCCCCAGGTGCGTTCCGGGACAGATACGCAGTATTTT. Its protein product is CASSLFVPQVRSGTDTQYF.

This clonotype was detected a few times. The chain recombines TRBV20-1 with TRBJ2-7; the match to TRBD2 covers 12 bases. The CDR3 loop spans 15 amino acids. The germline V gene has CDR1 DFQATT and CDR2 SNEGSKA (reference sequence). V gave up 1 base and J gave up 4 bases; unmatched junction bases: 5. CDR3 nucleotide sequence: TGCAGTGCTAGAGGGACTAGCGGGGCATTTTACGAGCAGTACTTC. Encoded protein: CSARGTSGAFYEQYF.

This clonotype occurred a few times. V is TRBV5-1 and J is TRBJ1-2; no reliable D call. From germline, CDR1 is SGHRS and CDR2 YFSETQ. The CDR3 totals 14 residues. The germline V and J ends were trimmed by 4 bases and 7 bases, with 17 bases remaining between them. CDR3 residues: CASSQLEPGTGYTF. For the CDR3, the DNA is TGCGCCAGCAGCCAATTGGAGCCCGGTACTGGCTACACCTTC.

This clonotype was recorded a few times. The chain couples TRBV20-1 to TRBJ2-1; 14 bases line up with TRBD2. After removal of 3 bases from V and 6 bases from J, the junction contained 7 bases not matched to a gene. There are 16 residues in the CDR3. Germline V lookup: CDR1 DFQATT, CDR2 SNEGSKA (reference sequence). The CDR3 region is CSASSLGTSGSNEQFF. CDR3 nucleotide sequence: TGCAGTGCTAGCTCCCTGGGGACTAGCGGGAGCAATGAGCAGTTCTTC.

This clonotype was recorded at least ten times. The chain has TRBV10-3 and TRBJ2-1; D possibly corresponds to TRBD2 (6 bases). The V and J ends lost 0 bases and 1 base respectively, with 13 bases between them. CDR1 is ENHRY and CDR2 is SYGVKD in the germline V gene. This CDR3 contains 17 residues. The CDR3 reads CAISESNPAGSYNEQFF. CDR3 sequence (DNA): TGTGCCATCAGTGAGTCGAACCCTGCGGGATCCTACAATGAGCAGTTCTTC.

This clonotype has only a few counts. CDR3 residues: CASSRSPGADEQYF. The CDR3 region has the DNA TGTGCCAGCAGCCGTAGTCCGGGGGCGGATGAGCAGTACTTC. The V and J genes are TRBV5-6 and TRBJ2-7, with D perhaps being TRBD1 or TRBD2 (6 bases each). V lost 4 bases, J lost 7 bases, and 18 bases lay in between. This CDR3 has 14 amino acids. Germline V gene lookup returns CDR1 SGHDT and CDR2 YYEEEE.

J is TRBJ1-2 and V is TRBV20-1, with 10 positions matching TRBD1. Losses at the gene ends were 8 bases for V and 7 bases for J; bases not matched to a gene: 16. Germline V gene data show CDR1 as DFQATT and CDR2 as SNEGSKA (reference sequence). The CDR3 covers 15 residues. In DNA form, the CDR3 reads TGCAGTCTCCGGGACAGGGGCGCCGGTGGGGGTGGCTACACCTTC. It is translated as CSLRDRGAGGGGYTF.

A few counts support this clonotype. V gene TRBV27 combines with J gene TRBJ2-2, with a possible D match to TRBD2 (5 bases). Trimming removed 3 bases at V and 6 bases at J, with 14 bases between. Germline V gives CDR1 MNHEY, CDR2 SMNVEV (reference sequence). The CDR3 spans 15 residues. The CDR3 protein is CASSLGPAGAGELFF. The CDR3 DNA is TGTGCCAGCAGTTTGGGCCCGGCGGGCGCCGGGGAGCTGTTTTTT.

In this sample, this clonotype turned up a few times. The chain recombines TRBV9 with TRBJ1-2; D uncertain. CDR1 and CDR2 (germline): SGDLS, YYNGEE. V was trimmed by 3 bases and J by 5 bases, leaving 17 bases between them. The CDR3 has 15 residues. The CDR3 is CASSATGATWYGYTF. CDR3 nucleotide sequence: TGTGCCAGCAGCGCTACGGGCGCGACGTGGTATGGCTACACCTTC.

The chain employs TRBV20-1 and TRBJ1-2, with 7 bases lining up with TRBD1. Germline V gives CDR1 DFQATT, CDR2 SNEGSKA (reference sequence). The CDR3 totals 13 residues. The V and J ends lost 6 bases and 5 bases, in that order; junction bases with no gene match: 9. CDR3 in DNA: TGCAGTGCCCCGGGACAGCACGGTTATGGCTACACCTTC. Translating it yields CSAPGQHGYGYTF.

This clonotype has just a few counts. V is TRBV12-3 or TRBV12-4 and J is TRBJ2-1; D gene uncertain. Trimming took off 5 bases at V and 9 bases at J, with 8 bases between the two ends. The CDR3 length is 11 residues. The CDR3: CASSPELEQFF. DNA of the CDR3: TGTGCCAGCAGTCCTGAGCTTGAGCAGTTCTTC.

The chain couples TRBV20-1 to TRBJ2-1, with D uncertain. Germline V gives CDR1 DFQATT, CDR2 SNEGSKA (reference sequence). Trimming took 0 bases from V and 12 from J, leaving 9 bases between them. This CDR3 has 11 residues. The CDR3 sequence: CSARESPLQFF. The CDR3 DNA reads as TGCAGTGCTAGAGAAAGCCCTCTGCAGTTCTTC.

The chain uses TRBV6-5 and TRBJ2-7, with 7 bases fitting TRBD2. Looked up from germline, CDR1 is MNHEY and CDR2 is SVGAGI. V shed 0 bases and J 3 bases; nucleotides not matched to a gene: 5. The CDR3 sequence is 15 residues long. The CDR3 sequence is CASSYSSLADYEQYF. CDR3 bases: TGTGCCAGCAGTTACTCGTCGCTAGCGGACTACGAGCAGTACTTC.

The chain couples TRBV5-1 to TRBJ2-3; a possible D gene is TRBD1 (6 bases). The CDR3 spans 14 residues. Looked up from germline, CDR1 is SGHRS and CDR2 is YFSETQ. V was clipped by 5 bases and J by 2 bases, with 12 bases between them. The CDR3 bases are TGCGCCAGCAGAGATGGGGGCCCCACAGATACGCAGTATTTT. Protein product: CASRDGGPTDTQYF. The full variable domain, completed using reference TRBV5-1 and TRBJ2-3, is KAGVTQTPRYLIKTRGQQVTLSCSPISGHRSVSWYQQTPGQGLQFLFEYFSETQRNKGNFPGRFSGRQFSNSRSEMNVSTLELGDSALYLCASRDGGPTDTQYFGPGTRLTVL.

This chain uses TRBV5-1 with TRBJ2-3, with no clear D. The CDR3 contains 14 residues. Germline V gives CDR1 SGHRS, CDR2 YFSETQ. V lost 6 bases to trimming and J lost 1 base, with 12 bases between them. The DNA for the CDR3 is TGCGCCAGCACCTCCGGGCGCCGCACAGATACGCAGTATTTT. As protein: CASTSGRRTDTQYF.

The rearrangement links TRBV12-5 to TRBJ2-3, with TRBD1 matching 7 bases. Germline V gives CDR1 LGHNT, CDR2 FRNRAP. The CDR3 covers 14 residues. The V and J ends lost 4 bases and 2 bases, in that order; junction bases with no gene match: 3. Written as DNA, the CDR3 is TGTGCTAGTGGTTCCGGACAGGCCACAGATACGCAGTATTTT. This codes for CASGSGQATDTQYF.

V and J are TRBV29-1 and TRBJ2-3; D possibly corresponds to TRBD1 (6 bases). The CDR3 contains 13 residues. Germline V lookup: CDR1 SQVTM, CDR2 ANQGSEA. Trimming pared 0 bases from V and 9 bases from J, leaving 13 bases between. CDR3 protein: CSVEDPGVGTQYF. The CDR3 nucleotides are TGCAGCGTTGAAGATCCAGGGGTAGGGACGCAGTATTTT.

V is TRBV20-1 and J is TRBJ2-7; 8 bases match TRBD1. V was clipped by 6 bases and J by 4 bases; unmatched bases: 5. CDR3 size: 12 residues. Germline-derived CDR1 and CDR2 are DFQATT and SNEGSKA (reference sequence). The CDR3, as DNA: TGCAGTGCCGGACAGGGCGTTTACGAGCAGTACTTC. It translates to CSAGQGVYEQYF.

This chain uses TRBV20-1 with TRBJ2-3, with 12 positions matching TRBD2. Germline-derived CDR1 and CDR2 are DFQATT and SNEGSKA (reference sequence). The CDR3 covers 16 residues. J gave up 2 bases and V 5 bases, and 8 bases lay outside the gene matches. The CDR3 spells CSALRTSGATTDTQYF. CDR3 sequence (DNA): TGCAGTGCTCTTAGGACTAGCGGGGCAACCACAGATACGCAGTATTTT.